Presented here are 21 T cell receptor beta chains from one specimen sequenced in a study of blood T cell repertoires in COVID-19. Clones were sequenced by immunoSEQ multiplex PCR, and TCRdb holds only the in-frame ones, with some missing. This repertoire shows about half a million clones, 88% found once; its top ten account for 7% to 10%. Sequenced input: PBMCs or T cells enriched from blood (not recorded which). The source is a woman aged 55-69 years who had recovered from COVID-19.

The rearrangement joins TRBV25-1 to TRBJ1-2, with a weak D call TRBD1 (5 bases). With 2 bases removed from V and 4 bases from J, the gap between germline ends came to 11 bases. The CDR3 is made up of 14 amino acids. Germline-derived CDR1 and CDR2 are MGHDK and SYGVNS. For the CDR3, the DNA is TGTGCCAGCAGTGAAGCGGGACCACTCTATGGCTACACCTTC. It translates to CASSEAGPLYGYTF.

Only one count was recorded for this clone. The chain joins TRBV5-1 to TRBJ2-7; 14 bases map to TRBD2. J was trimmed by 6 bases and V by 1 base; bases with no gene match: 6. This CDR3 contains 16 residues. Germline CDR1 reads SGHRS; CDR2 reads YFSETQ. Here the CDR3 reads CASSLRTSGGTGEQYF. The DNA of the CDR3 is TGCGCCAGCAGCTTGAGGACTAGCGGGGGGACTGGCGAGCAGTACTTC.

This clone was seen once. The chain is built from TRBV19 and TRBJ1-5; 8 bases are shared with TRBD1. This CDR3 is built from 15 residues. Trimming cost V 5 bases and J 2 bases; bases outside gene matches: 5. Germline CDR1 is LNHDA and CDR2 is SQIVND (reference sequence). The CDR3 loop is CASSQPGQGNQPQHF. The CDR3 region has the DNA TGTGCCAGTAGTCAACCGGGACAGGGCAATCAGCCCCAGCATTTT. The complete variable domain, with remaining parts taken from reference TRBV19 and TRBJ1-5, reads DGGITQSPKYLFRKEGQNVTLSCEQNLNHDAMYWYRQDPGQGLRLIYYSQIVNDFQKGDIAEGYSVSREKKESFPLTVTSAQKNPTAFYLCASSQPGQGNQPQHFGDGTRLSIL.

The chain is built from TRBV9 and TRBJ2-7, with TRBD1 as a possible D gene (5 bases). V was cut by 1 base and J by 0 bases, with 8 bases left in between. CDR3 size: 14 residues. Germline loops: CDR1 SGDLS, CDR2 YYNGEE. The CDR3 DNA sequence: TGTGCCAGCAGCGTACAGGGATACTCCTACGAGCAGTACTTC. The encoded protein is CASSVQGYSYEQYF. The full variable domain, completed using reference TRBV9 and TRBJ2-7, is DSGVTQTPKHLITATGQRVTLRCSPRSGDLSVYWYQQSLDQGLQFLIQYYNGEERAKGNILERFSAQQFPDLHSELNLSSLELGDSALYFCASSVQGYSYEQYFGPGTRLTVT.

This clone showed up just a few times. This chain links TRBV27 with TRBJ2-7; no definite D call. The germline V gene encodes CDR1 MNHEY and CDR2 SMNVEV (reference sequence). V was clipped by 2 bases and J by 0 bases, with 8 bases between them. The CDR3 extends over 14 amino acids. The CDR3 bases are TGTGCCAGCAGTTTAAAGCCGTCCTCCTACGAGCAGTACGTC. Encoded protein: CASSLKPSSYEQYV.

The J gene is TRBJ1-6, the V gene TRBV28; 7 bases line up with TRBD1. Trimming removed 6 bases from V and 9 bases from J; junction bases left unmatched: 11. CDR3 length: 15 amino acids. Germline CDR1 reads MDHEN; CDR2 reads SYDVKM. The CDR3 sequence: CASRGQQGISSPLHF. CDR3 in DNA: TGTGCCAGCAGAGGTCAACAGGGGATTTCTTCACCCCTCCACTTT.

The chain has TRBV3-1 (or the pseudogene TRBV3-2) and TRBJ1-6; the match to TRBD1 covers 8 bases. Germline CDR1 LGHDT, CDR2 YNNKEL (reference sequence). This CDR3 spans 16 amino acids. Trimming took 0 bases from V and 13 from J; bases not matched to a gene: 11. The CDR3 loop is CASSQDQAGGYMPLHF. In DNA form, the CDR3 reads TGTGCCAGCAGCCAAGATCAAGCAGGGGGCTATATGCCCCTCCACTTT.

As DNA, the CDR3 is TGTGCCAGCAGCCTTCCCACAACTGAAGCTTTCTTT. It is translated as CASSLPTTEAFF. The chain is built from TRBV3-1 (or the pseudogene TRBV3-2) and TRBJ1-1, with D uncertain. V was pared by 4 bases and J by 5 bases, with 8 bases between. Germline V gives CDR1 LGHDT, CDR2 YNNKEL (reference sequence). The CDR3 is 12 amino acids.

The chain joins TRBV7-9 to TRBJ1-2; 9 bases agree with TRBD1. This CDR3 has 14 amino acids. Germline values: CDR1 SEHNR, CDR2 FQNEAQ (reference sequence). V trimming: 2 bases; J trimming: 8 bases; junction bases outside the gene matches: 6. This CDR3 is CASSLWDRVDGYTF. The CDR3 DNA follows: TGTGCCAGCAGCTTATGGGACAGGGTCGACGGCTACACCTTC.

J is TRBJ1-1 and V is TRBV11-2; D gene uncertain. The ends were cut back, 7 bases at V and 2 bases at J, with 11 bases in the middle. Germline V gene sequence: CDR1 SGHAT, CDR2 FQNNGV. The CDR3 loop spans 13 amino acids. The CDR3 nucleotides are TGTGCCAGCATTCGACTGAGCAACACTGAAGCTTTCTTT. The encoded protein is CASIRLSNTEAFF.

V usage is TRBV2 and J usage is TRBJ1-2; a weak D match, TRBD1 (5 bases). Germline CDR1 is SNHLY and CDR2 is FYNNEI. V was trimmed by 2 bases and J by 3 bases, leaving 13 bases between them. The CDR3 is 15 amino acids. As DNA, the CDR3 is TGTGCCAGCAGTGAACAGGGTCGGGCTTACTATGGCTACACCTTC. Protein product: CASSEQGRAYYGYTF.

V and J are TRBV7-8 and TRBJ1-1; D might be TRBD1 (6 bases). V lost 5 bases, J lost 1 base, and 11 bases lay in between. The CDR3 is 14 residues long. The V gene's germline CDR1 is SGHVS and CDR2 FQNEAQ. The CDR3 DNA sequence: TGTGCCAGCAGCGTTAACAGGGCGAACACTGAAGCTTTCTTT. Protein sequence: CASSVNRANTEAFF.

V gene TRBV24-1 combines with J gene TRBJ1-5, with TRBD1 identical over 7 bases. The V and J ends lost 3 bases and 5 bases, in that order; junction bases with no gene match: 9. CDR1 is KGHDR and CDR2 is SFDVKD in the germline V gene. This CDR3 comprises 16 residues. CDR3 amino acids: CATSDGAGQSYQPQHF. DNA of the CDR3: TGTGCCACCAGTGATGGTGCGGGACAGTCATATCAGCCCCAGCATTTT.

J is TRBJ2-3 and V is TRBV3-1 (or the pseudogene TRBV3-2); D not certain. Germline-derived CDR1 and CDR2 are LGHDT and YNNKEL (reference sequence). Trimming stripped 1 base from V and 6 bases from J, with 2 bases between. The CDR3 sequence is 11 residues long. CDR3 region: CASSQADTQYF. DNA of the CDR3: TGTGCCAGCAGCCAAGCGGATACGCAGTATTTT.

This chain uses TRBV2 with TRBJ2-1, with TRBD1 matching over 11 bases. V gave up 5 bases and J gave up 9 bases; unmatched junction bases: 9. Germline loops: CDR1 SNHLY, CDR2 FYNNEI. This CDR3 is built from 15 residues. DNA of the CDR3: TGTGCCAGCAGTATACCGGGACAGGGGGACGGTGAGCAGTTCTTC. Protein sequence: CASSIPGQGDGEQFF.

This clone was recorded a few times. At the DNA level, this CDR3 is encoded by other sequences in the same sample as well. This chain uses TRBV5-1 with TRBJ1-1, with D possibly being TRBD1 (6 bases). Germline values: CDR1 SGHRS, CDR2 YFSETQ. There are 14 residues in the CDR3. Trimming left V 0 bases short and J 1 base short, with 7 bases between. In DNA form, the CDR3 reads TGCGCCAGCAGCTTGGCACAGGGGAACACTGAAGCTTTCTTT. Its translation: CASSLAQGNTEAFF.

The chain couples TRBV5-1 to TRBJ2-7, with 14 bases lining up with TRBD2. The V and J ends lost 4 bases and 4 bases, in that order; junction bases with no gene match: 4. Germline CDR1 and CDR2: SGHRS and YFSETQ. There are 15 residues in the CDR3. CDR3 sequence reads: CASSTGTSGGYEQYF. The CDR3 DNA reads as TGCGCCAGCAGCACCGGGACTAGCGGGGGTTACGAGCAGTACTTC.

The V gene is TRBV14, the J gene TRBJ2-4; D remains ambiguous. This CDR3 spans 14 amino acids. Germline assignment: CDR1 SGHDN and CDR2 FVKESK. The V gene lost 1 base and the J gene lost 3 bases, with 7 bases spanning the gap. This CDR3 reads CASSQGGIKNIQYF. CDR3 DNA: TGTGCCAGCAGCCAAGGAGGAATCAAAAACATTCAGTACTTC.

The chain recombines TRBV29-1 with TRBJ1-5, with D maybe TRBD1 (5 bases). This CDR3 spans 13 amino acids. Germline-derived CDR1 and CDR2 are SQVTM and ANQGSEA. Trimming left V 3 bases short and J 4 bases short, with 10 bases between. The CDR3 sequence is CSVETDRNQPQHF. DNA for the CDR3: TGCAGCGTTGAGACAGACCGAAATCAGCCCCAGCATTTT.

This clone was picked up a small number of times. The chain is built from TRBV5-1 and TRBJ2-3; no clear D. Germline V gene lookup returns CDR1 SGHRS and CDR2 YFSETQ. The CDR3 totals 12 residues. V lost 2 bases, J lost 3 bases, and 4 bases lay in between. For the CDR3, the DNA is TGCGCCAGCAGCTTCGGGACAGATACGCAGTATTTT. This encodes CASSFGTDTQYF. The whole variable domain, filled in from reference TRBV5-1 and TRBJ2-3, reads KAGVTQTPRYLIKTRGQQVTLSCSPISGHRSVSWYQQTPGQGLQFLFEYFSETQRNKGNFPGRFSGRQFSNSRSEMNVSTLELGDSALYLCASSFGTDTQYFGPGTRLTVL.

The V gene is TRBV27, the J gene TRBJ1-2; tentative D call: TRBD1 (6 bases). CDR3 size: 14 residues. Germline loops: CDR1 MNHEY, CDR2 SMNVEV (reference sequence). The V end lost 9 bases, the J end lost 3 bases, and 17 bases lay between the germline ends. CDR3 coding DNA: TGTGCCAGTAGCCGGTCGGGGGGCCACTATGGCTACACCTTC. This codes for CASSRSGGHYGYTF.